The rows below give T cell receptor beta chains drawn from one sample of a study of blood T cell repertoires in COVID-19. Sequencing was performed with immunoSEQ multiplex PCR; in TCRdb, only in-frame clones are kept and a portion is missing. The repertoire consists of about 200,000 clones, with roughly nine tenths occurring once and the leading ten covering around 6%. Material for sequencing was peripheral blood. The receptors derive from a man in his 60s who had recovered from COVID-19. CDR3s leave out the opening cysteine and the closing phenylalanine or tryptophan. The D gene is left open where the match is weak. Size is stated for part of the rows, as once, few or many counts, or as a class when the clone is expanded.

V | size | length | D | CDR3
TRBV5-1 | NA | 10 | NA | ASSFQGDGYT
TRBV28 | NA | 13 | TRBD1 | ASSPGQGPPYEQY
TRBV7-9 | NA | 14 | NA | ASSPGWGRGSQPQH
TRBV5-1 | NA | 12 | TRBD1 | ASSSQGVRTEAF
TRBV12-5 | NA | 13 | TRBD1 | ASGPGTGSTETQY
TRBV6-2/TRBV6-3 | NA | 13 | NA | ASSYVYRAAYEQY
TRBV5-8 | NA | 14 | NA | ASSPLPTGGNQPQH
TRBV7-3 | NA | 11 | NA | ASSLLVGEKQF
TRBV11-2 | NA | 13 | NA | ASSLSVGLPDTQY
TRBV19 | NA | 13 | TRBD1 | ASSITQGANYGYT
TRBV6-2/TRBV6-3 | once | 14 | NA | ASSDDVTESSYEQY
TRBV28 | NA | 12 | TRBD1 | ASRASGQYYGYT
TRBV19 | NA | 13 | NA | ASSIAGDSYYGYT
TRBV9 | NA | 17 | TRBD1 | ASSAQERDREGVRYGYT
TRBV5-1 | NA | 13 | TRBD1 | ASSLGTGVDNEQF
TRBV9 | NA | 12 | NA | ASSSGTLNTEAF
TRBV6-5 | NA | 12 | TRBD2 | ASSPKRGGGEQF
TRBV18 | NA | 13 | NA | ASSPLRSSYNEQF
TRBV11-3 | NA | 12 | NA | ASSGGWGSSEQF
TRBV4-1 | NA | 11 | NA | ASSPPGGETQY
TRBV5-1 | NA | 13 | NA | ASSLGWAVQETQY
TRBV28 | NA | 13 | TRBD2 | ASSHPGLAVYEQY
TRBV10-3 | NA | 10 | NA | AISASNYEQY
TRBV5-1 | NA | 14 | TRBD2 | ASSPETSWGIGELF
TRBV2 | NA | 10 | TRBD1 | ASSRQGYGYT
TRBV6-6 | NA | 13 | TRBD2 | ASSSTSGSEETQY
TRBV5-1 | NA | 13 | NA | ASQLPRSSYNEQF
TRBV5-1 | NA | 14 | TRBD2 | ASSIPLAGGPDTQY
TRBV4-2 | NA | 12 | TRBD2 | ASSQGLAEAWQF
TRBV15 | NA | 13 | NA | ATRWGLDSGNTIY
TRBV6-5 | few | 13 | NA | ASSLGGAGNSPLH